The 27 T cell receptor beta chains in this list originate from one sample, sequenced in a study of blood T cell repertoires in COVID-19. The protocol was immunoSEQ multiplex PCR, while the TCRdb copy is restricted to in-frame clones and leaves out a portion. The table records 150,000 to 200,000 clones, approximately 80% of them present only once. The sample taken for sequencing was peripheral blood. The receptors derive from an elderly woman with acute or convalescent COVID-19.

This chain uses TRBV18 with TRBJ2-2, with 8 bases aligning to TRBD1. Germline V gene data show CDR1 as KGHSH and CDR2 as LQKENI. The length of the CDR3 is 17 residues. V gave up 6 bases and J gave up 5 bases; unmatched junction bases: 14. As DNA, the CDR3 is TGTGCCAGCTCTCCCTCAGTGGACAGGGCTGAAACCGGGGAGCTGTTTTTT. Its protein product is CASSPSVDRAETGELFF.

J is TRBJ1-2 and V is TRBV7-9; 7 bases are shared with TRBD1. The CDR3 covers 15 residues. Losses at the gene ends were 5 bases for V and 2 bases for J; bases not matched to a gene: 8. Germline V lookup: CDR1 SEHNR, CDR2 FQNEAQ (reference sequence). The CDR3 DNA reads as TGTGCCAGCAGCACATTGGGACAGAACAACTATGGCTACACCTTC. As protein: CASSTLGQNNYGYTF.

This clone has just one count. The chain employs TRBV18 and TRBJ1-2, with 9 bases aligning to TRBD1. Germline V gene data show CDR1 as KGHSH and CDR2 as LQKENI. The J segment lost 4 bases and the V segment lost 0 bases, leaving 3 bases of the junction unmatched. There are 15 residues in the CDR3. CDR3 DNA: TGTGCCAGCTCACCACCGTTACAGGGGGCCTATGGCTACACCTTC. It yields the protein CASSPPLQGAYGYTF.

V and J are TRBV18 and TRBJ2-1; 9 bases agree with TRBD2. V shed 2 bases, J shed 9 bases, and the junction held 8 bases outside the gene matches. CDR1 is KGHSH, CDR2 LQKENI, per germline. This CDR3 comprises 15 residues. This CDR3 reads CASSPGRGGASEQFF. The CDR3 DNA follows: TGTGCCAGCTCACCAGGCCGCGGGGGGGCCAGTGAGCAGTTCTTC.

The chain links TRBV10-3 to TRBJ2-1; 8 bases agree with TRBD2. Trimming took 7 bases from V and 3 from J; bases not matched to a gene: 2. Germline lookup yields CDR1 ENHRY and CDR2 SYGVKD. This CDR3 spans 13 amino acids. CDR3 sequence reads: CAINSGVYNEQFF. The DNA of the CDR3 is TGTGCCATCAATAGCGGGGTCTACAATGAGCAGTTCTTC.

The count of this clone is one. The same CDR3 arises from other DNA sequences in this sample as well. The rearrangement links TRBV5-4 to TRBJ2-2, with 9 nucleotides matching TRBD2. From germline, CDR1 is SGHNT and CDR2 YYREEE (reference sequence). Unmatched junction bases numbered 0, after V lost 1 base and J lost 2 bases. This CDR3 contains 15 residues. CDR3: CASSLLAGNTGELFF. Here the CDR3 DNA reads TGTGCCAGCAGCTTGCTAGCGGGAAACACCGGGGAGCTGTTTTTT. Supplemented by reference TRBV5-4 and TRBJ2-2, the full variable domain reads ETGVTQSPTHLIKTRGQQVTLRCSSQSGHNTVSWYQQALGQGPQFIFQYYREEENGRGNFPPRFSGLQFPNYSSELNVNALELDDSALYLCASSLLAGNTGELFFGEGSRLTVL.

The J gene is TRBJ1-5, the V gene TRBV24-1; TRBD1 aligns across 8 bases. The CDR3 is 19 amino acids. CDR1 KGHDR and CDR2 SFDVKD come from the germline V gene. With V trimmed by 6 bases and J by 0 bases, 15 bases remained unmatched. The CDR3 reads CATSFYPGTGEDSNQPQHF. The CDR3 DNA is TGTGCCACCAGTTTTTACCCCGGGACAGGAGAGGATAGCAATCAGCCCCAGCATTTT.

The chain uses TRBV7-8 and TRBJ2-1; 7 bases line up with TRBD2. Germline V CDR1 and CDR2: SGHVS, FQNEAQ. The V and J ends lost 2 bases and 9 bases, in that order; junction bases with no gene match: 10. The CDR3 has 15 amino acids. The CDR3 sequence is CASSLTSTSSGEQFF. The CDR3 DNA sequence: TGTGCCAGCAGCTTAACCTCGACTAGCTCCGGTGAGCAGTTCTTC.

This chain uses TRBV5-1 with TRBJ2-1, with 12 positions matching TRBD2. Germline CDR1 and CDR2: SGHRS and YFSETQ. This CDR3 is built from 17 residues. V shed 4 bases and J 7 bases; nucleotides not matched to a gene: 12. The CDR3 is CASSQQPSTSGRNEQFF. The CDR3 bases are TGCGCCAGCAGCCAACAACCTTCGACTAGCGGGAGAAATGAGCAGTTCTTC.

The chain couples TRBV28 to TRBJ2-1, with a possible D match to TRBD2 (6 bases). CDR1 and CDR2 from the germline V gene are MDHEN and SYDVKM. The V end was cut by 8 bases, the J end by 4 bases, with 15 bases between. CDR3 length equals 14 residues. CDR3 bases: TGTGCCAGCCCGGAGGGACGGGGGTACAATGAGCAGTTCTTC. Translated, it gives CASPEGRGYNEQFF.

The chain uses TRBV3-1 (or the pseudogene TRBV3-2) and TRBJ2-1; D is possibly TRBD2 (5 bases). Germline CDR1 reads LGHDT; CDR2 reads YNNKEL (reference sequence). Trimming removed 0 bases at V and 5 bases at J, with 11 bases between. The CDR3 is made up of 15 amino acids. CDR3 DNA sequence: TGTGCCAGCAGCCAAGATGCACTAGAAGACAATGAGCAGTTCTTC. Its protein is CASSQDALEDNEQFF.

This rearrangement joins TRBV9 to TRBJ2-5; 7 bases match TRBD1. CDR1 SGDLS and CDR2 YYNGEE come from the germline V gene. V dropped 0 bases and J dropped 5; count of bases not matched to a gene: 19. There are 19 residues in the CDR3. CDR3 coding DNA: TGTGCCAGCAGCGTAGCAAGGCCGGGACAGCCCATGACAAGGGAGACCCAGTACTTC. Translating it yields CASSVARPGQPMTRETQYF.

The chain recombines TRBV5-1 with TRBJ2-1, with 8 bases lining up with TRBD2. The V gene end was trimmed by 3 bases and the J gene end by 3 bases; junction bases not matched to a gene: 5. The germline V gene encodes CDR1 SGHRS and CDR2 YFSETQ. The CDR3 covers 15 residues. This CDR3 is CASSSGLASYNEQFF. CDR3 in DNA: TGCGCCAGCAGCTCCGGACTAGCCAGCTACAATGAGCAGTTCTTC.

The gene calls are TRBV5-1 and TRBJ2-7, with 7 bases matching TRBD1. V lost 2 bases, J lost 1 base, and 9 bases stayed unmatched. The CDR3 totals 16 residues. Looked up from germline, CDR1 is SGHRS and CDR2 is YFSETQ. The CDR3 coding sequence is TGCGCCAGCAGCTTACTGCAGGGGGAAATATCCTACGAGCAGTACTTC. It codes for CASSLLQGEISYEQYF.

The chain recombines TRBV6-5 with TRBJ1-1; D not resolved. V was cut by 2 bases and J by 6 bases, with 10 bases left in between. CDR1 MNHEY and CDR2 SVGAGI come from the germline V gene. This CDR3 has 13 residues. This chain's CDR3 is CASSYGRAAEAFF. The CDR3, as DNA: TGTGCCAGCAGTTACGGGAGGGCCGCTGAAGCTTTCTTT.

The chain employs TRBV18 and TRBJ2-2; 8 bases are shared with TRBD2. V lost 4 bases, J lost 4 bases, and 8 bases stayed unmatched. This CDR3 spans 16 amino acids. Germline CDR1 reads KGHSH; CDR2 reads LQKENI. The CDR3 DNA reads as TGTGCCAGCTCACTTTTGGCTAGCGGGCCCACCGGGGAGCTGTTTTTT. Residues: CASSLLASGPTGELFF. The variable domain in full, with the rest retrieved from reference TRBV18 and TRBJ2-2, is NAGVMQNPRHLVRRRGQEARLRCSPMKGHSHVYWYRQLPEEGLKFMVYLQKENIIDESGMPKERFSAEFPKEGPSILRIQQVVRGDSAAYFCASSLLASGPTGELFFGEGSRLTVL.

The genes are TRBV29-1 and TRBJ1-1; no reliable D call. There are 13 residues in the CDR3. The germline V gene encodes CDR1 SQVTM and CDR2 ANQGSEA. The V and J ends lost 1 base and 2 bases respectively, with 8 bases between them. Here the CDR3 DNA reads TGCAGCGTTGAAGTGAGGCTAAACACTGAAGCTTTCTTT. Residues: CSVEVRLNTEAFF.

J is TRBJ2-5 and V is TRBV2; D perhaps matches TRBD2 (5 bases). The V gene lost 3 bases and the J gene lost 7 bases, with 6 bases spanning the gap. There are 11 residues in the CDR3. Germline CDR1 and CDR2: SNHLY and FYNNEI. CDR3 nucleotide sequence: TGTGCCAGCAGTGATGCGGGGACCCAGTACTTC. The encoded protein is CASSDAGTQYF.

The J gene is TRBJ2-7, the V gene TRBV7-2; no clear D gene. The CDR3 spans 13 residues. CDR1 SGHTA and CDR2 FQGNSA come from the germline V gene. The V end lost 0 bases, the J end lost 3 bases, and 6 bases lay between the germline ends. The CDR3 loop reads CASSLARYYEQYF. The CDR3 DNA sequence: TGTGCCAGCAGCTTAGCCAGGTACTACGAGCAGTACTTC.

This chain connects TRBV18 to TRBJ1-1, with a possible D match to TRBD1 (5 bases). Trimming stripped 3 bases from V and 0 bases from J, with 11 bases between. Germline V gene data show CDR1 as KGHSH and CDR2 as LQKENI. The CDR3 spans 15 residues. The CDR3 nucleotides are TGTGCCAGCTCACCGTTCGGGGGGATGAACACTGAAGCTTTCTTT. It encodes CASSPFGGMNTEAFF.

The CDR3, as DNA: TGTGCCACCGGGGGGGTCGGTCAGCCCCAGCATTTT. It is translated as CATGGVGQPQHF. The rearrangement links TRBV15 to TRBJ1-5; possibly TRBD1 for D (5 bases). The V gene lost 8 bases and the J gene lost 6 bases, with 11 bases spanning the gap. Per the germline V gene, CDR1 is LNHNV and CDR2 is YYDKDF (reference sequence). The CDR3 spans 12 residues.

This chain links TRBV5-1 with TRBJ2-3; 7 bases line up with TRBD2. V dropped 4 bases and J dropped 1; count of bases not matched to a gene: 3. Germline lookup yields CDR1 SGHRS and CDR2 YFSETQ. This CDR3 contains 14 residues. This CDR3 reads CASSREVRTDTQYF. The CDR3 bases are TGCGCCAGCAGCCGGGAGGTCCGCACAGATACGCAGTATTTT.

This sequence joins TRBV5-1 and TRBJ2-1, with D perhaps TRBD2 (6 bases). CDR3 length: 15 residues. Germline V gene lookup returns CDR1 SGHRS and CDR2 YFSETQ. The germline V and J ends were trimmed by 0 bases and 3 bases, with 10 bases remaining between them. CDR3 loop: CASSLDGGGYNEQFF. The DNA of the CDR3 is TGCGCCAGCAGCTTGGACGGGGGAGGCTACAATGAGCAGTTCTTC. The whole variable domain, remainder taken from reference TRBV5-1 and TRBJ2-1, is KAGVTQTPRYLIKTRGQQVTLSCSPISGHRSVSWYQQTPGQGLQFLFEYFSETQRNKGNFPGRFSGRQFSNSRSEMNVSTLELGDSALYLCASSLDGGGYNEQFFGPGTRLTVL.

V and J are TRBV5-6 and TRBJ1-1; D is unresolved. The ends were cut back, 4 bases at V and 3 bases at J, with 7 bases in the middle. The CDR3 loop spans 12 amino acids. Germline assignment: CDR1 SGHDT and CDR2 YYEEEE. Here the CDR3 DNA reads TGTGCCAGCAGCGCGGTGGACACTGAAGCTTTCTTT. Amino acids: CASSAVDTEAFF.

This chain links TRBV5-1 with TRBJ2-1; D gene ambiguous. Germline V CDR1 and CDR2: SGHRS, YFSETQ. V was trimmed by 5 bases and J by 7 bases, leaving 7 bases between them. The CDR3 is 11 residues long. The CDR3 is CASRTGNEQFF. The CDR3 DNA is TGCGCCAGCAGAACCGGGAATGAGCAGTTCTTC.

This chain uses TRBV19 with TRBJ1-1; D unresolved. Germline loops: CDR1 LNHDA, CDR2 SQIVND (reference sequence). The CDR3 runs 12 residues. V lost 7 bases, J lost 4 bases, and 10 bases lay in between. Here the CDR3 DNA reads TGTGCCAGTACTGGCATCGCCACTGAAGCTTTCTTT. This encodes CASTGIATEAFF.

In its sample, this clone was seen once. This chain connects TRBV18 to TRBJ2-2; no firm D call. The ends were cut back, 6 bases at V and 6 bases at J, with 14 bases in the middle. CDR1 is KGHSH and CDR2 is LQKENI in the germline V gene. The CDR3 runs 14 residues. CDR3 in DNA: TGTGCCAGCTCCCACTTGGATGGAGCCGGGGAGCTGTTTTTT. Translating gives CASSHLDGAGELFF.